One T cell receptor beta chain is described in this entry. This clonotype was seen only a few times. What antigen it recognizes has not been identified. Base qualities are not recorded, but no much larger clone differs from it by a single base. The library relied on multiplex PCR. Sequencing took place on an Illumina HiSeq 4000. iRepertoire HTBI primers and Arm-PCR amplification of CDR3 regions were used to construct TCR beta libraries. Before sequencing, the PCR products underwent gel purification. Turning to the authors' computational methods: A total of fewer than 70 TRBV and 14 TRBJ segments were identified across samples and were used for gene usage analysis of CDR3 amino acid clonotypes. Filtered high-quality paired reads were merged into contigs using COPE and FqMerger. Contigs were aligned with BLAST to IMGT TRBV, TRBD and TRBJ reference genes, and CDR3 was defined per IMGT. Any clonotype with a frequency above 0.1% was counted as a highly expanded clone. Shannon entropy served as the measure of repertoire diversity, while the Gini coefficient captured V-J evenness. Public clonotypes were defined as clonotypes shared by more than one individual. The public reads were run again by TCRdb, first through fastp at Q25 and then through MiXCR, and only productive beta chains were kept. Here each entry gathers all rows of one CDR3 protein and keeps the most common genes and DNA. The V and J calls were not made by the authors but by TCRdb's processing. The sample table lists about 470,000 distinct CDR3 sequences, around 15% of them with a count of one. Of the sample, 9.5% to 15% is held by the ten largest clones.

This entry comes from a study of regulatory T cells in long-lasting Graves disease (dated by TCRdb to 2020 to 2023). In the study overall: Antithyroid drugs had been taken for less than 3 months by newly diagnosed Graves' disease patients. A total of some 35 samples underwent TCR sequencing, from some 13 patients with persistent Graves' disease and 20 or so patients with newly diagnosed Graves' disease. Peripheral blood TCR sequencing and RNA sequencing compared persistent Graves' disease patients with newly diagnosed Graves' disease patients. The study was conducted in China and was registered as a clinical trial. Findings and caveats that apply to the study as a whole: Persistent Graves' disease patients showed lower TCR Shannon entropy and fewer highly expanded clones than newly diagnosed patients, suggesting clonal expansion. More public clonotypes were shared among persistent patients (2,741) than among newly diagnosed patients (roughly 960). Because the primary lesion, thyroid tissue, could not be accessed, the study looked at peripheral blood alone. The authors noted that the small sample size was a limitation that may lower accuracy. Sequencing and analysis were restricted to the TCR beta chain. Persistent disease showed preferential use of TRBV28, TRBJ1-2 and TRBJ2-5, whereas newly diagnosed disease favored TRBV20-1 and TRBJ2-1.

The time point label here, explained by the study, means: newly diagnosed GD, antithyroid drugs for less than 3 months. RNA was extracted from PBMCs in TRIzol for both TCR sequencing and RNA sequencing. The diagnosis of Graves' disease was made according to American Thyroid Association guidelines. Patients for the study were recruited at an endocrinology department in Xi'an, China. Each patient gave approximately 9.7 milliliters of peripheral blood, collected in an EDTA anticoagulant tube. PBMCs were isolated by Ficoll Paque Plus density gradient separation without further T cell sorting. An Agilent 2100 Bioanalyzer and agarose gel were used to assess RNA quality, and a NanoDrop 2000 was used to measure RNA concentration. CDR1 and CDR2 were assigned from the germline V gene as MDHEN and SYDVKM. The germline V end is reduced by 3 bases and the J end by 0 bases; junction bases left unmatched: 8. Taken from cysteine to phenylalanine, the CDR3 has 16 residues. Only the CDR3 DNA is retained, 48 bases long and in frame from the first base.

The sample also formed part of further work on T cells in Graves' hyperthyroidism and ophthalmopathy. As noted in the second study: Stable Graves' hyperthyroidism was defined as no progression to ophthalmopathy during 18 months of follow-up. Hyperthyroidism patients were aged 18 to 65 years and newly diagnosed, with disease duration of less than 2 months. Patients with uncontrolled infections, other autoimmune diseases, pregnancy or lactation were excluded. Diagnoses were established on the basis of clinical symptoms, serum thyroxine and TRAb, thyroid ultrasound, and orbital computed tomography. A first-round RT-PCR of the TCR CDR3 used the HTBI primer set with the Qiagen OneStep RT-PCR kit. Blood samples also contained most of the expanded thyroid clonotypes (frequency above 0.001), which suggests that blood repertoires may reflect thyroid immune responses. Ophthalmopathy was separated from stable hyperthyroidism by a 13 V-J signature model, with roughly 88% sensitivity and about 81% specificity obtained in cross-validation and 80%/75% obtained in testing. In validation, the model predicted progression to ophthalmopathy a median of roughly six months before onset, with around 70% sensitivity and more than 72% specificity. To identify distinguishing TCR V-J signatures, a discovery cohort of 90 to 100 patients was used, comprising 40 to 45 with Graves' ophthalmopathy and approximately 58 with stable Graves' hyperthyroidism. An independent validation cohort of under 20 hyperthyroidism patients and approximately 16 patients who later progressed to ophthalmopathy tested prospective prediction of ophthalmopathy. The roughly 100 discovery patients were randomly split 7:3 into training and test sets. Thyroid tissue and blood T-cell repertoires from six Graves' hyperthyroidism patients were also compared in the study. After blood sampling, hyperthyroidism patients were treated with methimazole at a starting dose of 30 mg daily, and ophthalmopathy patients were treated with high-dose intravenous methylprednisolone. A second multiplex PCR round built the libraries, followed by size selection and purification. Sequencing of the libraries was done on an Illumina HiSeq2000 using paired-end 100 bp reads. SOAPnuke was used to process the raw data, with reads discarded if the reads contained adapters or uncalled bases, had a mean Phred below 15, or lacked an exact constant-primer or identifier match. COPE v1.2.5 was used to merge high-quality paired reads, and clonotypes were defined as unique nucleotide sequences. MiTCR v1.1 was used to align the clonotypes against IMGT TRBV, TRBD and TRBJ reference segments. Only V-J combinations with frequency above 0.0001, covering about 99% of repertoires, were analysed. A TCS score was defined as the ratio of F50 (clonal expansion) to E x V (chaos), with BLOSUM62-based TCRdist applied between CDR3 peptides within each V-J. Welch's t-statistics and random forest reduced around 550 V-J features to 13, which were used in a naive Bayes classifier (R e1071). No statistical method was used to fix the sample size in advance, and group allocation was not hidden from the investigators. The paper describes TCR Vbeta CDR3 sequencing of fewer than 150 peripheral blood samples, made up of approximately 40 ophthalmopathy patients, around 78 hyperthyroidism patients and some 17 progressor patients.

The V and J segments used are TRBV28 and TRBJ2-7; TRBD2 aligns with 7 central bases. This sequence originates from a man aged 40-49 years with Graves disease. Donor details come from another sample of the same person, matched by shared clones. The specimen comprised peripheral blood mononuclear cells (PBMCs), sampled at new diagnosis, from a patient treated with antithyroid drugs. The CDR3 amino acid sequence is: CASSFKIAGGSYEQYF. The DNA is TGTGCCAGCAGTTTTAAGATAGCGGGTGGCTCCTACGAGCAGTACTTC.